This TCR beta chain was found in a study of T cells after yellow fever vaccination. Findings and caveats of the study: It was a weaker secondary response, yet one that peaked faster, at day 5 versus 15.

J was trimmed by 5 bases and V by 6 bases; bases with no gene match: 6. CDR1 LNHDA and CDR2 SQIVND come from the germline V gene (reference sequence). The CDR3 is 15 residues long. TCRdb analysed the 5' RACE reads with MiXCR anew, one entry per CDR3 protein. The sample yields 250,000 to 400,000 distinct CDR3 sequences, about 4% seen once. This clonotype was seen many times. The antigen remains undetermined. V usage is TRBV19 and J usage is TRBJ2-5; 13 bases line up with TRBD2. This receptor was taken from a man younger than 35 who received the YFV17D yellow fever vaccine. The material was PBMCs, obtained 5 days after the yellow fever booster vaccination. CDR3 protein: CASSLTSGGFETQYF. The CDR3 bases are TGTGCCAGTAGCTTGACTAGCGGGGGGTTTGAGACCCAGTACTTC.